One sample yielded the 12 T cell receptor beta chains listed below, sequenced in a study of shared clonotypes between healthy human individuals. Profiled with immunoSEQ multiplex PCR; TCRdb holds only in-frame clones, not every one. The data show some 320,000 clones, around 86% seen once. The specimen sequenced was memory CD8+ T cells sorted from blood. Stated subset: CD45RO+ cells pooled with CCR7-negative TemRA cells. These receptors all stem from a man aged 18 to 30 in good health.

The rearrangement joins TRBV19 to TRBJ1-2, with D possibly being TRBD1 (5 bases). The germline CDR1 and CDR2 sequences are LNHDA and SQIVND (reference sequence). This CDR3 comprises 15 residues. V gave up 6 bases and J gave up 0 bases, with 14 bases separating them. CDR3 sequence (DNA): TGTGCCAGTAGGCGGAGGGACCTTACTAACTATGGCTACACCTTC. Translation gives CASRRRDLTNYGYTF.

V and J are TRBV5-6 and TRBJ1-2; 7 nucleotides match TRBD1. This CDR3 spans 15 amino acids. Per the germline V gene, CDR1 is SGHDT and CDR2 is YYEEEE. V shed 4 bases, J shed 4 bases, and the junction held 10 bases outside the gene matches. The CDR3 reads CASSPGDSTPYGYTF. The CDR3 region has the DNA TGTGCCAGCAGCCCGGGGGACAGCACTCCCTATGGCTACACCTTC.

The chain is built from TRBV11-2 and TRBJ2-7; the match to TRBD1 covers 8 bases. The V segment lost 3 bases and the J segment 4 bases; nucleotides outside the gene matches: 5. The length of the CDR3 is 14 residues. In germline, CDR1 is SGHAT, CDR2 FQNNGV. The DNA of the CDR3 is TGTGCCAGCAGCTTTAGGCAGGGGGCTTACGAGCAGTACTTC. This encodes CASSFRQGAYEQYF. The full variable domain, in which reference TRBV11-2 and TRBJ2-7 provide the parts outside the CDR3, is EAGVAQSPRYKIIEKRQSVAFWCNPISGHATLYWYQQILGQGPKLLIQFQNNGVVDDSQLPKDRFSAERLKGVDSTLKIQPAKLEDSAVYLCASSFRQGAYEQYFGPGTRLTVT.

In the case of this clone: A much larger clone sits a single nucleotide away, making a read error possible. V gene TRBV4-3 combines with J gene TRBJ2-3; the D gene is possibly TRBD1 (6 bases). Germline V lookup: CDR1 LGHNA, CDR2 YSLEER. V lost 0 bases to trimming and J lost 2 bases, with 15 bases between them. The CDR3 totals 17 residues. CDR3 sequence: CASSQDHRGINTDTQYF. The CDR3 bases are TGCGCCAGCAGCCAAGATCATAGGGGGATCAACACAGATACGCAGTATTTT.

This chain links TRBV6-5 with TRBJ1-1; tentative D call: TRBD1 (6 bases). The germline V gene encodes CDR1 MNHEY and CDR2 SVGAGI. V was pared by 0 bases and J by 7 bases, with 12 bases between. This CDR3 comprises 14 residues. As DNA, the CDR3 is TGTGCCAGCAGTTACTCGGAGGGGGTATATGAAGCTTTCTTT. Protein sequence: CASSYSEGVYEAFF.

This chain joins TRBV7-9 and TRBJ2-1; the D gene is possibly TRBD1 (6 bases). Germline CDR1 and CDR2: SEHNR and FQNEAQ (reference sequence). V lost 5 bases and J lost 1, with 18 bases in between. This CDR3 spans 17 amino acids. The CDR3 sequence: CASSPMLTGTSYNEQFF. For the CDR3, the DNA is TGTGCCAGCAGCCCAATGCTGACCGGGACATCCTACAATGAGCAGTTCTTC.

The rearrangement joins TRBV11-2 to TRBJ2-7; TRBD2 aligns across 11 bases. Germline V lookup: CDR1 SGHAT, CDR2 FQNNGV. V lost 4 bases and J lost 2; bases outside the gene matches: 7. The CDR3 length is 16 residues. The CDR3 region is CASSSRTSGRPYEQYF. CDR3 bases: TGTGCCAGCAGCTCCCGGACTAGCGGGCGACCCTACGAGCAGTACTTC.

The rearrangement links TRBV28 to TRBJ1-4, with 8 bases matching TRBD1. The CDR3 totals 15 residues. Germline CDR1 and CDR2: MDHEN and SYDVKM. V was pared by 8 bases and J by 6 bases, with 11 bases of the junction left unmatched. The CDR3 protein is CASGAEGQGYEKLFF. The CDR3 DNA is TGTGCCAGCGGTGCGGAAGGACAGGGTTATGAAAAACTGTTTTTT.

The chain employs TRBV5-1 and TRBJ1-1; TRBD1 matches at 8 bases. The CDR3 runs to 13 residues. CDR1 is SGHRS and CDR2 is YFSETQ in the germline V gene. The V segment lost 3 bases and the J segment 11 bases; nucleotides outside the gene matches: 9. Here the CDR3 DNA reads TGCGCCAGCAGCTGGGACAGGCTCCCTGTTGCTTTCTTT. Translated: CASSWDRLPVAFF.

The genes are TRBV29-1 and TRBJ2-3; 14 nucleotides agree with TRBD2. Germline V gives CDR1 SQVTM, CDR2 ANQGSEA. The CDR3 is 17 amino acids. With V trimmed by 5 bases and J by 4 bases, 11 bases remained unmatched. CDR3 DNA: TGCAGCGTTAGCTCCTGGGGGACTAGCGGGGGTCCAGATACGCAGTATTTT. It codes for CSVSSWGTSGGPDTQYF.

The rearrangement uses TRBV5-6 and TRBJ2-1; D ambiguous. The CDR3 runs to 12 residues. CDR1 SGHDT and CDR2 YYEEEE come from the germline V gene. Trimming cost V 0 bases and J 6 bases, with 4 bases left between them. This CDR3 is CASSLVSNEQFF. CDR3 coding DNA: TGTGCCAGCAGCTTGGTCAGCAATGAGCAGTTCTTC. The complete variable domain, with remaining parts taken from reference TRBV5-6 and TRBJ2-1, reads DAGVTQSPTHLIKTRGQQVTLRCSPKSGHDTVSWYQQALGQGPQFIFQYYEEEERQRGNFPDRFSGHQFPNYSSELNVNALLLGDSALYLCASSLVSNEQFFGPGTRLTVL.

The rearrangement links TRBV4-3 to TRBJ2-7, with 11 bases that match TRBD1. Germline V gene sequence: CDR1 LGHNA, CDR2 YSLEER. With 8 bases clipped from V and 3 bases from J, the junction kept 6 bases outside the gene matches. This CDR3 is 14 amino acids long. CDR3: CASSSGTGGYEQYF. The DNA for the CDR3 is TGCGCCAGCTCTTCAGGGACAGGGGGCTACGAGCAGTACTTC.